The rows below give T cell receptor beta chains drawn from one sample of a study of blood T cell repertoires in COVID-19. Sequenced by immunoSEQ multiplex PCR; TCRdb stores in-frame clones only, minus some. The sample has around 270,000 clones; about four fifths are singletons. The specimen sequenced was peripheral blood. The receptors originated from an older person with COVID-19, enrolled during active disease. The CDR3 runs from the conserved cysteine through the conserved F or W. D genes are given only for firm matches. Clone size, where shown, is once, few, many, or a class for clones that have expanded.

NA,TRBJ2-4,TRBV2,TRBD1,TGTGCCAGCAGAAAGGGACAGGGGGTGAACATTCAGTACTTC,CASRKGQGVNIQYF
once,TRBJ2-6,TRBV19,TRBD2,TGTGCCAGTAGTATAGGGCCCGGGGGGGGTTTAGGATCTGGGGCCAACGTCCTGACTTTC,CASSIGPGGGLGSGANVLTF
once,TRBJ2-5,TRBV4-1,TRBD2,TGCGCCAGCAGCCAAGGACTAGCGGGGGGGCAGTTGGGTGAGACCCAGTACTTC,CASSQGLAGGQLGETQYF
NA,TRBJ1-5,TRBV5-1,NA,TGCGCCAGCAGCCCAAACGGGGGGGAGAATCAGCCCCAGCATTTT,CASSPNGGENQPQHF
NA,TRBJ2-1,TRBV5-6,NA,TGTGCCAGCAGGGACAAGAACAATGAGCAGTTCTTC,CASRDKNNEQFF
NA,TRBJ1-4,TRBV19,NA,TGTGCCAGTAGTATCACCGGGACCGGGGGGAGATTGGGTGAAAAACTGTTTTTT,CASSITGTGGRLGEKLFF
NA,TRBJ2-3,TRBV3-1/TRBV3-2,TRBD2,TGTGCCAGCAGCCACAAGCGGCGGGGGGGCCCGGATACGCAGTATTTT,CASSHKRRGGPDTQYF
NA,TRBJ1-1,TRBV12-3/TRBV12-4,TRBD1,TGTGCCAGCAGCCGCGACAGGGTTGGGTTCTTT,CASSRDRVGFF
NA,TRBJ2-7,TRBV30,TRBD2,TGTGCCTGGAGTGACGGGACTAGCGGCTACGAGCAGTACTTC,CAWSDGTSGYEQYF
NA,TRBJ2-1,TRBV9,NA,TGTGCCAGCAGCGTAGTTGCTAGTAGCTCCTACAATGAGCAGTTCTTC,CASSVVASSSYNEQFF
NA,TRBJ2-5,TRBV6-5,NA,TGTGCCAGCAGTTACTCGAGTTGGGAGACCCAGTACTTC,CASSYSSWETQYF
NA,TRBJ2-7,TRBV4-1,TRBD2,TGCGCCAGCAGCCAAGATAAGGTCGGGGGGACGCGGGAGCAGTACTTC,CASSQDKVGGTREQYF
NA,TRBJ1-4,TRBV5-1,NA,TGCGCCAGCACCCCAGGGGCCACTAATGAAAAACTGTTTTTT,CASTPGATNEKLFF
NA,TRBJ1-1,TRBV7-9,NA,TGTGCCAGCAGCTTAGGGGGCAGTTGGACTGAAGCTTTCTTT,CASSLGGSWTEAFF
few,TRBJ1-5,TRBV28,NA,TGTGCCAGCAGTTTAGTCAGGGGTTTCGGCAATCAGCCCCAGCATTTT,CASSLVRGFGNQPQHF
NA,TRBJ2-7,TRBV24-1,NA,TGTGCCACCAGTGATACCCGAAACAGGGCCGACGAGCAGTACTTC,CATSDTRNRADEQYF
NA,TRBJ1-5,TRBV19,NA,TGTGCCAGTAGTATTGGGGCGGATCAGCCCCAGCATTTT,CASSIGADQPQHF
NA,TRBJ2-2,TRBV29-1,TRBD2,TGCAGCGTTGCCGTCCCCCTAGCGGGAGCCCTCGGGGGCACCGGGGAGCTGTTTTTT,CSVAVPLAGALGGTGELFF
NA,TRBJ1-1,TRBV5-4,NA,TGTGCCAGCAGCTTCAGGGCGAACACTGAAGCTTTCTTT,CASSFRANTEAFF
few,TRBJ1-5,TRBV18,NA,TGTGCCAGCTCACCACTGCGTGTCGGGAGCAATCAGCCCCAGCATTTT,CASSPLRVGSNQPQHF
NA,TRBJ2-7,TRBV28,TRBD2,TGTGCCAGCAGGGTGGGACTAGCATTCCACGAGCAGTACTTC,CASRVGLAFHEQYF
NA,TRBJ1-6,TRBV5-6,NA,TGTGCCAGCAGCGACAAAGGGGATGGCTATAATTCACCCCTCCACTTT,CASSDKGDGYNSPLHF
NA,TRBJ1-1,TRBV6-5,TRBD1,TGTGCCAGCAGTCTGACAGGGTTGAACACTGAAGCTTTCTTT,CASSLTGLNTEAFF
few,TRBJ1-5,TRBV7-2,TRBD1,TGTGCCAGCAGCCGTACAGGGGGCAATCAGCCCCAGCATTTT,CASSRTGGNQPQHF
once,TRBJ1-4,TRBV9,NA,TGTGCCAGCAGCGTAGACCCGGGGGCAACTAATGAAAAACTGTTTTTT,CASSVDPGATNEKLFF
NA,TRBJ1-5,TRBV11-3,NA,TGTGCCAGCAGCTTCCGACGGGACTCTTGGCAGCCCCAGCATTTT,CASSFRRDSWQPQHF
NA,TRBJ2-7,TRBV5-8,NA,TGTGCCAGCAGCTTACTAGTTAACTACGAGCAGTACTTC,CASSLLVNYEQYF
few,TRBJ2-1,TRBV6-2/TRBV6-3,NA,TGTGCCAGCAGCGACAGGAGCTCCTACAATGAGCAGTTCTTC,CASSDRSSYNEQFF